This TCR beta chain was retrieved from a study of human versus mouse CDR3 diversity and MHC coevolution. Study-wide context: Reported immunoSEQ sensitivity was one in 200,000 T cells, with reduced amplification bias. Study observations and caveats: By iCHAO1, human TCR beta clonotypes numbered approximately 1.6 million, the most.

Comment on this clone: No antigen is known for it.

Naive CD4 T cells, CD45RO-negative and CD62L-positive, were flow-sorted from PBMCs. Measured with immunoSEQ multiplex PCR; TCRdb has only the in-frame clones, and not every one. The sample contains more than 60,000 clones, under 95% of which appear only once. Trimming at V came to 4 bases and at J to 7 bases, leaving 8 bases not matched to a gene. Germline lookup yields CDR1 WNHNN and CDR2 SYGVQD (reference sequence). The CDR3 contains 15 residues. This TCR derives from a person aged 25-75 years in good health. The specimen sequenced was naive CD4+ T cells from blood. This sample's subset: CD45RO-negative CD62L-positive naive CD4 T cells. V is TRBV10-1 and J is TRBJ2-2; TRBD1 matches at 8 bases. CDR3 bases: TGCGCCAGCAGTGCCCCGACAGGGGTTTTCGGGGAGCTGTTTTTT. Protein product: CASSAPTGVFGELFF.